This section outlines one T cell receptor beta chain sequence together with its context. A single count supports this clone. The target of this receptor is not known. Base qualities are missing; no much larger clone stands one base away. Memory CD4+ T cells were FACS-sorted on a FACSAria III to over 95% purity as all CD4+ cells other than CD45RA+CCR7+CD95- naive cells. Blood from healthy donors came from blood donation centers in Switzerland. Total CD4+ T cells and monocytes were enriched by positive selection with CD4 and CD14 magnetic microbeads. CD8+, CD14+, CD16+, CD56+, CD19+ and CD25-bright cells were excluded prior to sorting. To assess in vivo expansion of bacteria-reactive clonotypes, total memory CD4+ T cells from a couple of blood donors were sequenced directly ex vivo. Isolation of peripheral blood mononuclear cells from donor blood was performed with Ficoll-Paque Plus. Ex vivo total memory CD4+ samples were sequenced at deep level, with detection sensitivity of one cell in 200,000. The QIAamp DNA Micro Kit was used to extract genomic DNA from cell pellets, and spectrophotometry was used to check the DNA quantity and purity. TCR Vbeta CDR3 regions were amplified with the immunoSEQ multiplex PCR assay. The amplicons were sequenced on the Illumina HiSeq platform. The retrieved sequences were 87 nucleotides long and included the CDR3 region. As for the original processing: A unique productive TCR Vbeta nucleotide sequence was defined as a clonotype and was quantified by productive template frequency from ImmunoSEQ Analyzer V3.0. A threshold set at the top 5th percentile of each frequency-ranked repertoire was used to define expanded clonotypes. Repertoire overlap was calculated as Chao-Jaccard with the R package fossil and was visualized by nonmetric multidimensional scaling with the R package MASS. Held by TCRdb, this immuneACCESS table contains in-frame sequences only and omits some clones. Under half of the omission traces to an unresolved V gene where checked; the cause of the rest is unknown. The V and J calls and the clone size are those of that table, but D and trimming were determined from the DNA. The sample table holds roughly 28,000 clones, of which approximately 81% were seen once. Approximately 0.9% of the sample rests with the top ten.

This specimen comes from a study of human CD4 T cells and Enterobacteriaceae (dated by TCRdb to 2018 to 2020). On the study overall, not on this receptor specifically: Ex vivo, broadly cross-reactive clonotypes were observed to appear more expanded than specific clonotypes, with 11 of 19 and about 60% of the roughly 35 being found within the top 5%. The only basis for inferring the reactivity of ex vivo clonotypes was matching nucleotide sequences to CFSE-low cultures from the same donors.

The germline V gene provides CDR1 SGHTA and CDR2 FQGNSA. The junction carries 2 bases between V and J, which are trimmed by 2 bases and 2 bases respectively. Counted from cysteine to phenylalanine, this CDR3 has 12 amino acids. The sequence is cut down to CDR3 DNA, 36 bases in frame from base 1. The sample taken for sequencing was memory CD4+ T cells from blood. The cell subset or site tag for this specimen amounts to: total memory CD4 T cells sorted directly ex vivo, unstimulated. This sequence was found in a human donor in good health. The rearrangement combines TRBV7-2 with TRBJ2-3; the D gene lacks a confident call. The CDR3 amino acid sequence is: CASSLFTDTQYF. The nucleotide sequence reads as follows: TGTGCCAGCAGCTTATTCACAGATACGCAGTATTTT.